A selection of T cell receptor beta chains follows, all from one sample in a study of shared clonotypes between healthy human individuals. TCRdb keeps only in-frame clones here, not all; method: immunoSEQ multiplex PCR. Among some 380,000 clones listed, 90% to 98% were seen once. What was sequenced was memory CD8+ T cells sorted from blood. Receptors were obtained from a man between 25 and 39 years old in good health. CDR3s include the opening cysteine and the closing phenylalanine or tryptophan. A D gene is named only where the DNA matches it firmly. Not all rows give a size; the values are once, few, many and, for expanded clones, a class.

TRBJ2-1 . . TRBV5-1 17 CASSPLGGANSYNEQFF TGCGCCAGCAGTCCGCTCGGCGGGGCCAATTCCTACAATGAGCAGTTCTTC
TRBJ2-7 . TRBD2 TRBV11-1 14 CASSLRSGGYEQYF TGTGCCAGCAGCTTACGCTCGGGGGGATACGAGCAGTACTTC
TRBJ1-5 . . TRBV27 16 CASSVLGGGEGQPQHF TGTGCCAGCAGTGTCTTGGGCGGGGGGGAAGGACAGCCCCAGCATTTT
TRBJ1-4 . TRBD1 TRBV7-9 15 CASSWTGTTNEKLFF TGTGCCAGCAGCTGGACAGGGACAACTAATGAAAAACTGTTTTTT
TRBJ2-3 . . TRBV2 14 CASIMGWSTDTQYF TGTGCCAGCATCATGGGATGGAGCACAGATACGCAGTATTTT
TRBJ2-2 . . TRBV19 15 CASSMGRTHTGELFF TGTGCCAGTAGTATGGGACGGACACACACCGGGGAGCTGTTTTTT
TRBJ2-2 . TRBD2 TRBV10-3 15 CAIGAAGGPGGELFF TGTGCCATCGGTGCAGCGGGAGGGCCGGGAGGGGAGCTGTTTTTT
TRBJ1-5 . TRBD1 TRBV15 18 CATRIQEFCGTGNQPQHF TGTGCCACCAGGATTCAGGAGTTTTGCGGGACAGGGAATCAGCCCCAGCATTTT
TRBJ1-5 . TRBD1 TRBV30 15 CAWSGTGYSNQPQHF TGTGCCTGGAGTGGGACAGGCTATAGCAATCAGCCCCAGCATTTT
TRBJ2-2 . TRBD1 TRBV18 16 CASSGQGRMNTGELFF TGTGCCAGCTCAGGACAGGGTCGAATGAACACCGGGGAGCTGTTTTTT
TRBJ2-5 . TRBD2 TRBV9 15 CASSVGLAGEETQYF TGTGCCAGCAGCGTAGGACTAGCGGGAGAAGAGACCCAGTACTTC
TRBJ2-2 . . TRBV20-1 11 CSAWTTGELFF TGCAGTGCTTGGACAACCGGGGAGCTGTTTTTT
TRBJ1-2 . . TRBV28 14 CASIPREGYHGYTF TGTGCCAGCATTCCCCGGGAAGGGTACCATGGCTACACCTTC
TRBJ1-6 . . TRBV6-6 14 CASSYGNDNSPLHF TGTGCCAGCAGTTACGGAAATGATAATTCACCCCTCCACTTT
TRBJ1-1 once . TRBV15 12 CATSIGRGEAFF TGTGCCACCAGCATAGGACGGGGTGAAGCTTTCTTT
TRBJ2-2 . TRBD2 TRBV4-1 17 CASSQEAGGRNTGELFF TGCGCCAGCAGCCAAGAGGCGGGAGGGCGTAACACCGGGGAGCTGTTTTTT
TRBJ2-7 . . TRBV29-1 10 CSGPTYEQYF TGCAGTGGGCCAACCTACGAGCAGTACTTC
TRBJ2-7 . TRBD2 TRBV6-6 15 CASSYSGGSRYEQYF TGTGCCAGCAGTTACTCGGGAGGGTCTCGCTACGAGCAGTACTTC
TRBJ2-7 . . TRBV5-1 14 CASSLAPGFYEQYF TGCGCCAGCAGCTTGGCTCCAGGGTTCTACGAGCAGTACTTC
TRBJ2-7 . TRBD1 TRBV10-2 16 CASSDPTGQGEYEQYF TGCGCCAGCAGTGACCCAACAGGACAGGGGGAGTACGAGCAGTACTTC
TRBJ2-1 few . TRBV7-9 13 CASSLAPYNEQFF TGTGCCAGCAGCTTAGCGCCATACAATGAGCAGTTCTTC
TRBJ2-7 once TRBD2 TRBV9 14 CASSATSGVYEQYF TGTGCCAGCAGCGCGACTAGCGGGGTTTACGAGCAGTACTTC
TRBJ2-7 . TRBD2 TRBV11-1 15 CASSLTSGHSYEQYF TGTGCCAGCAGCTTAACTAGCGGGCACTCCTACGAGCAGTACTTC
TRBJ2-2 . . TRBV25-1 13 CASSVPQTGELFF TGTGCCAGCAGTGTTCCCCAAACCGGGGAGCTGTTTTTT
TRBJ2-7 once . TRBV28 14 CASSSTRVQYEQYF TGTGCCAGCAGCTCGACGCGGGTCCAGTACGAGCAGTACTTC
TRBJ1-2 . . TRBV28 12 CASSGLKDGYTF TGTGCCAGCAGTGGGTTAAAGGATGGCTACACCTTC
TRBJ2-5 . TRBD1 TRBV10-3 13 CAISGQGPETQYF TGTGCCATCAGTGGACAGGGTCCAGAGACCCAGTACTTC
TRBJ1-1 . TRBD1 TRBV10-3 15 CAIVGQGRMNTEAFF TGTGCCATCGTGGGACAGGGCAGAATGAACACTGAAGCTTTCTTT
TRBJ2-7 . . TRBV29-1 12 CSVVDLTYEQYF TGCAGCGTTGTAGACCTTACCTACGAGCAGTACTTC
TRBJ2-2 . . TRBV7-8 16 CASSLFGTLNTGELFF TGTGCCAGCAGCTTATTTGGGACTCTGAACACCGGGGAGCTGTTTTTT
TRBJ2-5 . TRBD2 TRBV5-1 16 CASSSGLAGLQETQYF TGCGCCAGCAGCTCCGGACTAGCGGGCCTCCAAGAGACCCAGTACTTC
TRBJ2-3 . . TRBV7-9 13 CASSLDWEDTQYF TGTGCCAGCAGCTTGGATTGGGAGGATACGCAGTATTTT
TRBJ2-1 . . TRBV11-2 12 CASSLAYNEQFF TGTGCCAGCAGCTTAGCCTACAATGAGCAGTTCTTC